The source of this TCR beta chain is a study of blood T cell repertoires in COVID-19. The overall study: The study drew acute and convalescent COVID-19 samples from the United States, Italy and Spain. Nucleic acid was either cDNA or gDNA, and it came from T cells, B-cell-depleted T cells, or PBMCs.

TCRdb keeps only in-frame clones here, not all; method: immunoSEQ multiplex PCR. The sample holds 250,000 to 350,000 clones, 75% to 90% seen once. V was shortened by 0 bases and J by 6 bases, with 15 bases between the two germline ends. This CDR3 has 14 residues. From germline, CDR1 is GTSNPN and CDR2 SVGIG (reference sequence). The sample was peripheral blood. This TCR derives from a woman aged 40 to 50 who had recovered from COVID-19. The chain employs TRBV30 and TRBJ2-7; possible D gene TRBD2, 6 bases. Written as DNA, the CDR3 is TGTGCCTGGAGTGTATCGGCGGGATCTGGCGAGCAGTACTTC. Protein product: CAWSVSAGSGEQYF.